This T cell receptor (beta chain) was retrieved from a study of CD49a tissue-resident CD8 T cells in human skin (dated by TCRdb to 2016 to 2017). In terms of the full investigation: Subsets of tissue-resident memory CD8+ T cells in human skin, defined by their expression of CD49a, CD69 and CD103, were what the study examined.

For five or six healthy donors, CD8+ T cells were sorted from blood, dermis and epidermis, and the TCR beta CDR3 regions of these cells were analysed. All TCR-sequenced donors were healthy individuals, and each provided both blood and skin samples. Sorting was used to isolate CD8+ T cell populations ahead of TCR beta sequencing. Before T cell analysis, skin was split into dermal and epidermal compartments. Trimmed from V: 4 bases; trimmed from J: 0 bases; junction bases lacking a gene match: 3. According to the germline V gene (reference sequence), CDR1 reads MNHEY and CDR2 reads SMNVEV. Including the terminal cysteine and phenylalanine, the CDR3 comprises 14 residues. This entry keeps only the CDR3 DNA: 42 bases, framed from base 1. Library preparation was by the immunoSEQ multiplex PCR assay. The study's processing was this. Frequencies of TCR V beta family usage were compared among the sorted CD8+ T cell populations from blood, dermis and epidermis. The source is immuneACCESS, and TCRdb retained only in-frame sequences with V and J called. Part of the clones is not carried over; for the studies checked, unresolved V genes explain less than half of this, and the remainder is unexplained. Clone size and V and J calls were adopted from that table, with D and trimming inferred from the DNA. The sample records over a thousand clones, around 78% of which are singletons. The top ten constitute more than 7.5% of the sample.

Points on this clone: Its antigen has not been determined. The sample holds no much larger clone one base away, and base qualities are not on file.

The clonotype originates from a human donor in good health. The sample taken for sequencing was CD103- CD8+ T cells sorted from skin dermis. The chain is assembled from TRBV27 and TRBJ2-7; 7 central bases correspond to TRBD1. The CDR3 in this case is CASSSDRASYEQYF. The nucleotide sequence is given as TGTGCCAGCAGTTCAGACAGGGCCTCCTACGAGCAGTACTTC.